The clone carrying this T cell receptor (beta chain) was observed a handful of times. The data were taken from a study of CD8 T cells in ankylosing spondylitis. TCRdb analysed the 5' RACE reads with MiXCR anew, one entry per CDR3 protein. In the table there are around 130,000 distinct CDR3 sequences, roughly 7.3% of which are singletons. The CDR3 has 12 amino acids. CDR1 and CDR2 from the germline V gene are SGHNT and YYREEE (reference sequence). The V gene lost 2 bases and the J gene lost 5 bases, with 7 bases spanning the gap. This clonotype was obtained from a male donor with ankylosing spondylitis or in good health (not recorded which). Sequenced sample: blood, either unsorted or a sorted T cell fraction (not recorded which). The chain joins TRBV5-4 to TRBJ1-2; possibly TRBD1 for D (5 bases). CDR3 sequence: CASSFAGYGYTF. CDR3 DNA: TGTGCCAGCAGCTTCGCAGGGTATGGCTACACCTTC.